A selection of T cell receptor beta chains follows, all from one sample in a study of CD8 T cells in ankylosing spondylitis. A single record per CDR3 protein comes from TCRdb applying MiXCR to the 5' RACE reads. The table lists 200,000 to 300,000 distinct CDR3 sequences, under 12% of them singletons. Input material: blood, either unsorted or a sorted T cell fraction (not recorded which). These receptors were taken from a male donor with ankylosing spondylitis or in good health (not recorded which). Both conserved end residues are part of each CDR3. A D gene is named only where the DNA matches it firmly. The size field is filled for only some rows; it gives once, few, many or a size class.

D gene	clone size	V gene	J gene	CDR3 DNA	CDR3 protein
NA	many	TRBV12-3/TRBV12-4	TRBJ1-3	TGTGCCAGCAGTCCCGAATTGGACACCATATATTTT	CASSPELDTIYF
TRBD2	many	TRBV20-1	TRBJ2-7	TGCAGTGCCGGACCCAGCGGGAGGGCCTACGAGCAGTACTTC	CSAGPSGRAYEQYF
NA	many	TRBV10-3	TRBJ2-2	TGTGCCATCAGTGATTGGGGGGTCTTCACCGGGGAGCTGTTTTTT	CAISDWGVFTGELFF
NA	many	TRBV6-2/TRBV6-3	TRBJ2-1	TGTGCCAACACCAGGGGTCCTAGCAATGAGCAGTTCTTC	CANTRGPSNEQFF
NA	NA	TRBV2	TRBJ2-7	TGTGCCAGCTCTTTCCAAGGGGGGATCGAGCAGTACTTC	CASSFQGGIEQYF
NA	NA	TRBV7-9	TRBJ1-2	TGTGCCAGCAGCCTAGCGTCGGAGAGGTACACCTTC	CASSLASERYTF
NA	few	TRBV18	TRBJ1-1	TGTGCCAGCTCACCAGGGTCATCGGGCACTGAAGCTTTCTTT	CASSPGSSGTEAFF
TRBD1	NA	TRBV27	TRBJ2-7	TGTGCCAGCAGTTTGCGGACAGGGGCTATGTACGAGCAGTACTTC	CASSLRTGAMYEQYF
NA	many	TRBV6-5	TRBJ2-7	TGTGCCAGCAGTTACTCGCGGCAGATATTCTACGAGCAGTACTTC	CASSYSRQIFYEQYF
NA	many	TRBV12-3/TRBV12-4	TRBJ2-4	TGTGCCAGCAGTTTAGGGCAGGGAGGCATTCAGTACTTC	CASSLGQGGIQYF
NA	many	TRBV3-1	TRBJ2-5	TGTGCCAGCAGCCAAGTTAAGGAGACCCAGTACTTC	CASSQVKETQYF
NA	many	TRBV5-1	TRBJ2-3	TGCGCCAGCAGCGTCGTTGGAGGGCTCACAGATACGCAGTATTTT	CASSVVGGLTDTQYF
NA	many	TRBV12-3/TRBV12-4	TRBJ1-1	TGTGCCAGCAGTTTCCCCCGGGGGTCTGAAGCTTTCTTT	CASSFPRGSEAFF
NA	few	TRBV7-9	TRBJ1-1	TGTGCCAGCAGCAAAGGGTGGAACACTGAAGCTTTCTTT	CASSKGWNTEAFF
NA	many	TRBV15	TRBJ2-3	TGTGCCACCAGCAGAGATCCGCGGGGGCTGCAGTATTTT	CATSRDPRGLQYF
NA	few	TRBV7-2	TRBJ1-2	TGTGCCAGCAGCTTATATCCAGGGCCACTTAACTATGGCTACACCTTC	CASSLYPGPLNYGYTF
NA	few	TRBV30	TRBJ2-7	TGTGCCTGGAGTGGTTACTACGAGCAGTACTTC	CAWSGYYEQYF
TRBD1	few	TRBV15	TRBJ1-1	TGTGCCACCACCAAAGGACAGGGGACCCTGAACACTGAAGCTTTCTTT	CATTKGQGTLNTEAFF
NA	many	TRBV20-1	TRBJ2-7	TGCAGTGCTAGCGTCCTTTCAGCGGGTCTTTACGAGCAGTACTTC	CSASVLSAGLYEQYF